Below are 14 T cell receptor beta chains sequenced from a single sample in a study of T cell changes during pregnancy in multiple sclerosis. The table came from immunoSEQ multiplex PCR; TCRdb's copy has only in-frame clones and leaves some out. This repertoire shows roughly 100,000 clones, roughly 92% found once; its top ten account for more than 0.85%. The material sequenced was peripheral blood, taken after pregnancy. The source of these receptors is a female donor with multiple sclerosis, enrolled in a pregnancy study.

The chain uses TRBV6-6 and TRBJ1-1; weak D call: TRBD1 (5 bases). The CDR3 covers 13 residues. Trimming cost V 6 bases and J 5 bases, with 13 bases left between them. Germline CDR1 and CDR2: MNHNY and SVGAGI (reference sequence). CDR3 in DNA: TGTGCCAGCAGCATACCCGGGGGAACTGAAGCTTTCTTT. This sequence encodes CASSIPGGTEAFF.

The chain has TRBV7-8 and TRBJ2-1; 7 bases map to TRBD2. V gave up 3 bases and J gave up 1 base; unmatched junction bases: 6. This CDR3 is built from 16 residues. CDR1 is SGHVS, CDR2 FQNEAQ, per germline. CDR3: CASSFLPGGSYNEQFF. For the CDR3, the DNA is TGTGCCAGCAGCTTCCTCCCGGGGGGTTCCTACAATGAGCAGTTCTTC.

The chain couples TRBV7-8 to TRBJ2-1; perhaps TRBD2 as D (5 bases). V dropped 1 base and J dropped 4 bases, with 14 bases sitting between them. The germline V gene encodes CDR1 SGHVS and CDR2 FQNEAQ. This CDR3 spans 16 amino acids. Here the CDR3 DNA reads TGTGCCAGCAGCTTAGGGAGAATAGCGCCGTACAATGAGCAGTTCTTC. The encoded protein is CASSLGRIAPYNEQFF.

The rearrangement joins TRBV28 to TRBJ2-7, with no clear D. The CDR3 is made up of 10 amino acids. V was pared by 9 bases and J by 5 bases, with 8 bases between. From germline, CDR1 is MDHEN and CDR2 SYDVKM. Here the CDR3 reads CASGPNEQYF. The CDR3 bases are TGTGCCAGTGGGCCGAACGAGCAGTACTTC.

The chain recombines TRBV4-1 with TRBJ1-2; 7 bases fit TRBD1. This CDR3 is built from 14 residues. V was clipped by 4 bases and J by 4 bases; unmatched bases: 6. Germline values: CDR1 MGHRA, CDR2 YSYEKL. CDR3 coding DNA: TGCGCCAGCAGCCCGGGACAGTCTCTCTATGGCTACACCTTC. Residues: CASSPGQSLYGYTF.

This clone was detected once. The chain is built from TRBV5-1 and TRBJ2-1; 10 bases map to TRBD2. The CDR3 is 13 residues long. Germline V gene data show CDR1 as SGHRS and CDR2 as YFSETQ. Trimming removed 7 bases from V and 7 bases from J; junction bases left unmatched: 5. The CDR3 region has the DNA TGCGCCAGCGCCGGACTAGCGGTAAATGAGCAGTTCTTC. Encoded protein: CASAGLAVNEQFF.

The chain links TRBV18 to TRBJ2-2, with 13 bases fitting TRBD2. The CDR3 runs 20 residues. J lost 0 bases, V lost 3 bases, and 10 bases had no gene match. From germline, CDR1 is KGHSH and CDR2 LQKENI. CDR3 sequence: CASSPLGLAGVNANTGELFF. Here the CDR3 DNA reads TGTGCCAGCTCACCCCTAGGACTAGCGGGAGTTAACGCGAACACCGGGGAGCTGTTTTTT.

This rearrangement joins TRBV9 to TRBJ2-2; TRBD2 aligns across 7 bases. This CDR3 region has 16 residues. CDR1 is SGDLS and CDR2 is YYNGEE in the germline V gene. J lost 3 bases, V lost 0 bases, and 5 bases had no gene match. CDR3 loop: CASSVGGEGYTGELFF. CDR3 bases: TGTGCCAGCAGCGTAGGCGGGGAGGGGTACACCGGGGAGCTGTTTTTT.

This clone appeared a single time. This chain links TRBV6-5 with TRBJ2-3, with D possibly TRBD2 on 5 matching bases. Per germline, CDR1 MNHEY and CDR2 SVGAGI. This CDR3 has 14 amino acids. Trimming left V 3 bases short and J 4 bases short, with 11 bases between. The CDR3 spells CASSYVGGSDTQYF. The CDR3 bases are TGTGCCAGCAGTTATGTTGGAGGCTCAGATACGCAGTATTTT.

The chain carries TRBV6-5 and TRBJ1-2; D unclear. CDR3 length: 13 amino acids. CDR1 is MNHEY, CDR2 SVGAGI, per germline. The V end was cut by 0 bases, the J end by 4 bases, with 6 bases between. The CDR3 coding sequence is TGTGCCAGCAGTTACTCGCCGAGCTATGGCTACACCTTC. Amino acids: CASSYSPSYGYTF.

The rearrangement uses TRBV9 and TRBJ2-3; TRBD2 aligns across 10 bases. The J segment lost 1 base and the V segment lost 4 bases, leaving 12 bases of the junction unmatched. The CDR3 totals 18 residues. Germline V gene lookup returns CDR1 SGDLS and CDR2 YYNGEE. CDR3 sequence reads: CASSPISGAGGGTDTQYF. The CDR3 region has the DNA TGTGCCAGCAGCCCCATTTCCGGAGCGGGGGGGGGCACAGATACGCAGTATTTT.

V gene TRBV11-2 combines with J gene TRBJ2-7; 7 bases are shared with TRBD2. This CDR3 has 13 amino acids. The germline V gene encodes CDR1 SGHAT and CDR2 FQNNGV. The J segment lost 5 bases and the V segment lost 5 bases, leaving 6 bases of the junction unmatched. This CDR3 is CASSGLDNNEQYF. The CDR3 DNA reads TGTGCCAGCAGCGGACTAGACAACAACGAGCAGTACTTC.

The rearrangement joins TRBV4-3 to TRBJ1-2, with 10 bases lining up with TRBD1. The CDR3 sequence is 14 residues long. The V and J ends lost 3 bases and 8 bases, in that order; junction bases with no gene match: 6. Germline V gene sequence: CDR1 LGHNA, CDR2 YSLEER. CDR3 loop: CASSHRTGGDGYTF. CDR3 nucleotide sequence: TGCGCCAGCAGCCACCGGACAGGGGGGGACGGCTACACCTTC.

The rearrangement links TRBV25-1 to TRBJ1-4; a possible D gene is TRBD1 (5 bases). Per germline, CDR1 MGHDK and CDR2 SYGVNS. V shed 7 bases and J shed 8 bases, with 14 bases lying between them. The CDR3 has 13 residues. In DNA, the CDR3 is TGTGCCAGCATGGGGGGGAGGAGAGAAAAACTGTTTTTT. Protein sequence: CASMGGRREKLFF.